The 28 T cell receptor beta chains below were found in one sample sequenced in a study of T cell changes during pregnancy in multiple sclerosis. The table came from immunoSEQ multiplex PCR; TCRdb's copy has only in-frame clones and leaves some out. The data show roughly 59,000 clones, 90% to 95% seen once. The sample here was CD4+ T cells from peripheral blood mononuclear cells, taken before pregnancy. The receptor source for this set is a female donor with multiple sclerosis, enrolled in a pregnancy study.

The CDR3 sequence: CASSTGQQTNYGYTF. The CDR3 nucleotides are TGTGCCAGCAGCACGGGACAGCAAACTAACTATGGCTACACCTTC. The V call is TRBV7-9, the J call TRBJ1-2, with TRBD1 matching 7 bases. The V segment lost 5 bases and the J segment 0 bases; nucleotides outside the gene matches: 6. The CDR3 has 15 amino acids. Germline lookup yields CDR1 SEHNR and CDR2 FQNEAQ (reference sequence).

The rearrangement links TRBV5-6 to TRBJ1-5, with TRBD1 identical over 8 bases. The CDR3 has 18 residues. CDR1 and CDR2 (germline): SGHDT, YYEEEE. Unmatched junction bases numbered 10, after V lost 1 base and J lost 1 base. As DNA, the CDR3 is TGTGCCAGCAGCTTGATGACAGGGGCAGGTGGGAGCAATCAGCCCCAGCATTTT. Amino acids: CASSLMTGAGGSNQPQHF.

This clone was detected many times. The chain has TRBV5-4 and TRBJ2-7; TRBD2 is a possible D gene (6 bases). Trimming stripped 0 bases from V and 9 bases from J, with 16 bases between. The CDR3 is 14 residues long. Germline CDR1 SGHNT, CDR2 YYREEE (reference sequence). The CDR3 DNA follows: TGTGCCAGCAGCTTGGTAGGTAGCGGAGCTGGGCAGTACTTC. Translating it yields CASSLVGSGAGQYF.

This chain connects TRBV15 to TRBJ1-1, with D hard to call. Germline CDR1 LNHNV, CDR2 YYDKDF (reference sequence). Trimming stripped 0 bases from V and 0 bases from J, with 5 bases between. The CDR3 sequence is 14 residues long. The CDR3 region is CATSRDRVNTEAFF. DNA for the CDR3: TGTGCCACCAGCAGAGATCGAGTGAACACTGAAGCTTTCTTT.

The V call is TRBV2, the J call TRBJ2-3, with TRBD2 as a possible D gene (6 bases). CDR1 is SNHLY and CDR2 is FYNNEI in the germline V gene. This CDR3 region has 12 residues. Trimming shortened V by 11 bases and J by 5 bases, and 14 bases separated the two germline ends. The CDR3 loop reads CAGGTGVDTQYF. The CDR3 DNA sequence: TGTGCCGGAGGGACTGGGGTAGATACGCAGTATTTT. The entire variable domain, with the rest obtained from reference TRBV2 and TRBJ2-3, is as follows: EPEVTQTPSHQVTQMGQEVILRCVPISNHLYFYWYRQILGQKVEFLVSFYNNEISEKSEIFDDQFSVERPDGSNFTLKIRSTKLEDSAMYFCAGGTGVDTQYFGPGTRLTVL.

On this clone itself: The identical CDR3 is also encoded by other nucleotide sequences in the sample. The V gene is TRBV5-4, the J gene TRBJ2-2, with 8 positions matching TRBD2. CDR1 and CDR2 from the germline V gene are SGHNT and YYREEE (reference sequence). CDR3 length equals 14 residues. J lost 5 bases, V lost 0 bases, and 0 bases had no gene match. The CDR3 protein is CASSLAGGTGELFF. In nucleotides, the CDR3 is TGTGCCAGCAGCTTGGCGGGAGGGACCGGGGAGCTGTTTTTT.

This sequence joins TRBV28 and TRBJ2-4, with 12 positions matching TRBD1. This CDR3 region has 15 residues. CDR1 is MDHEN, CDR2 SYDVKM, per germline. After removal of 4 bases from V and 7 bases from J, the junction contained 5 bases not matched to a gene. The CDR3 DNA is TGTGCCAGCAGTTCGGGACAGGGGGCCATTAACATTCAGTACTTC. It translates to CASSSGQGAINIQYF.

The V call is TRBV19, the J call TRBJ1-5; maybe TRBD1 (6 bases). V was pared by 7 bases and J by 6 bases, with 19 bases between. Germline V gene lookup returns CDR1 LNHDA and CDR2 SQIVND (reference sequence). CDR3 size: 15 residues. The CDR3 loop is CASNAKGVFGQPQHF. CDR3 nucleotides: TGTGCCAGTAACGCAAAGGGGGTTTTTGGTCAGCCCCAGCATTTT.

The V gene is TRBV18, the J gene TRBJ1-5, with D possibly matching TRBD1 (5 bases). The CDR3 runs to 16 residues. Germline loops: CDR1 KGHSH, CDR2 LQKENI. Trimming stripped 0 bases from V and 5 bases from J, with 14 bases between. CDR3 protein: CASSPPGAAGDQPQHF. For the CDR3, the DNA is TGTGCCAGCTCACCACCCGGGGCGGCGGGGGATCAGCCCCAGCATTTT.

The chain carries TRBV7-9 and TRBJ2-3, with 8 bases fitting TRBD2. In germline, CDR1 is SEHNR, CDR2 FQNEAQ (reference sequence). The trim removed 3 bases at V and 6 bases at J, leaving 11 bases unmatched. The CDR3 runs to 16 residues. CDR3 residues: CASSFSLSGGPDTQYF. The CDR3 DNA follows: TGTGCCAGCAGCTTCTCCTTGTCGGGAGGGCCCGATACGCAGTATTTT.

The CDR3 spells CASSSRQGSDTQYF. DNA of the CDR3: TGTGCCAGCAGCTCCCGACAGGGATCAGATACGCAGTATTTT. This rearrangement joins TRBV5-4 to TRBJ2-3; TRBD1 agrees at 7 bases. J was trimmed by 4 bases and V by 3 bases; bases with no gene match: 5. The CDR3 sequence is 14 residues long. Germline CDR1 and CDR2: SGHNT and YYREEE (reference sequence). Drawing the rest from reference TRBV5-4 and TRBJ2-3, the complete variable domain is ETGVTQSPTHLIKTRGQQVTLRCSSQSGHNTVSWYQQALGQGPQFIFQYYREEENGRGNFPPRFSGLQFPNYSSELNVNALELDDSALYLCASSSRQGSDTQYFGPGTRLTVL.

This clone was recorded only once. V gene TRBV6-5 combines with J gene TRBJ1-1; tentative D call: TRBD1 (5 bases). Trimming left V 5 bases short and J 6 bases short, with 16 bases between. The CDR3 runs 14 residues. Germline loops: CDR1 MNHEY, CDR2 SVGAGI. This chain's CDR3 is CASSSQGAGAEAFF. The CDR3 DNA reads TGTGCCAGCAGTAGCCAGGGTGCTGGAGCTGAAGCTTTCTTT.

The V and J genes are TRBV5-4 and TRBJ2-7, with D possibly TRBD2 on 6 matching bases. V was cut by 0 bases and J by 2 bases, with 12 bases left in between. The CDR3 totals 15 residues. Germline V CDR1 and CDR2: SGHNT, YYREEE (reference sequence). The CDR3: CASSLESGATYEQYF. The CDR3, as DNA: TGTGCCAGCAGCTTGGAGTCGGGAGCCACCTACGAGCAGTACTTC. The full variable domain, with the rest looked up from reference TRBV5-4 and TRBJ2-7, is ETGVTQSPTHLIKTRGQQVTLRCSSQSGHNTVSWYQQALGQGPQFIFQYYREEENGRGNFPPRFSGLQFPNYSSELNVNALELDDSALYLCASSLESGATYEQYFGPGTRLTVT.

The J gene is TRBJ2-5, the V gene TRBV5-1; TRBD1 aligns across 10 bases. Looked up from germline, CDR1 is SGHRS and CDR2 is YFSETQ. The CDR3 sequence is 17 residues long. V lost 0 bases, J lost 3 bases, and 8 bases stayed unmatched. CDR3 sequence (DNA): TGCGCCAGCAGCTTGGACTGGGGACAGGGGTATAAAGAGACCCAGTACTTC. Translation gives CASSLDWGQGYKETQYF.

The rearrangement joins TRBV7-2 to TRBJ2-7, with a tentative D call TRBD2 (5 bases). Germline V gene data show CDR1 as SGHTA and CDR2 as FQGNSA. V was clipped by 7 bases and J by 6 bases, with 16 bases between them. This CDR3 comprises 13 residues. CDR3 region: CASTLRWAGEQYF. In DNA, the CDR3 is TGTGCCAGCACCCTCCGGTGGGCGGGCGAGCAGTACTTC. Full variable domain (remainder filled in from reference TRBV7-2 and TRBJ2-7): GAGVSQSPSNKVTEKGKDVELRCDPISGHTALYWYRQSLGQGLEFLIYFQGNSAPDKSGLPSDRFSAERTGGSVSTLTIQRTQQEDSAVYLCASTLRWAGEQYFGPGTRLTVT.

Worth noting for this clone: The junction and the germline gene differ at one end; a read error may be behind it. The rearrangement links TRBV7-7 to TRBJ2-5; 7 bases agree with TRBD2. CDR1 is SSHAT and CDR2 is FNYEAQ in the germline V gene (reference sequence). The CDR3 covers 15 residues. The CDR3 reads CASSFRAGDVETQYF. CDR3 sequence (DNA): TGTGCTAGCAGCTTTAGGGCGGGAGATGTAGAGACCCAGTACTTC.

The rearrangement uses TRBV11-3 and TRBJ2-5, with 7 nucleotides matching TRBD1. This CDR3 spans 18 amino acids. V shed 4 bases and J 2 bases; nucleotides not matched to a gene: 16. CDR1 and CDR2 from the germline V gene are SGHNT and YENEEA. In DNA, the CDR3 is TGTGCCAGCAGCTGGGAGACAGGGTTGACCAACACTCAAGAGACCCAGTACTTC. Amino acids: CASSWETGLTNTQETQYF.

The gene calls are TRBV18 and TRBJ1-5, with 7 nucleotides matching TRBD1. Trimming at V came to 2 bases and at J to 4 bases, leaving 5 bases not matched to a gene. CDR3 length: 15 amino acids. Germline CDR1 KGHSH, CDR2 LQKENI. The CDR3 loop is CASSPNRGGNQPQHF. In nucleotides, the CDR3 is TGTGCCAGCTCACCAAACAGGGGTGGGAATCAGCCCCAGCATTTT.

The rearrangement uses TRBV5-1 and TRBJ2-1, with D possibly being TRBD2 (5 bases). The germline V gene has CDR1 SGHRS and CDR2 YFSETQ. V was cut by 3 bases and J by 2 bases, with 15 bases left in between. The CDR3 runs to 16 residues. In DNA form, the CDR3 reads TGCGCCAGCAGCTCAGGCGTCGGCGGGCCCTACAATGAGCAGTTCTTC. Translating gives CASSSGVGGPYNEQFF.

The chain is built from TRBV15 and TRBJ2-5; D is ambiguous. Germline-derived CDR1 and CDR2 are LNHNV and YYDKDF (reference sequence). Trimming left V 1 base short and J 7 bases short, with 7 bases between. This CDR3 comprises 12 residues. This CDR3 is CATSRAGGTQYF. The CDR3 DNA sequence: TGTGCCACCAGCAGAGCCGGTGGGACCCAGTACTTC.

The chain couples TRBV5-1 to TRBJ1-2; possible D gene TRBD1, 6 bases. Germline CDR1 is SGHRS and CDR2 is YFSETQ. V was pared by 1 base and J by 8 bases, with 15 bases between. This CDR3 has 14 residues. The CDR3 sequence is CASSLTGSREGYTF. The CDR3 nucleotides are TGCGCCAGCAGCTTGACAGGGAGTCGGGAAGGCTACACCTTC.

The V call is TRBV7-9, the J call TRBJ2-1; 9 nucleotides match TRBD2. V dropped 7 bases and J dropped 7; count of bases not matched to a gene: 11. This CDR3 region has 15 residues. In germline, CDR1 is SEHNR, CDR2 FQNEAQ (reference sequence). CDR3 bases: TGTGCCAGCACCCAAGGGGCTAGCGGGACGAATGAGCAGTTCTTC. This gives the protein CASTQGASGTNEQFF. Supplemented by reference TRBV7-9 and TRBJ2-1, the full variable domain reads DTGVSQNPRHKITKRGQNVTFRCDPISEHNRLYWYRQTLGQGPEFLTYFQNEAQLEKSRLLSDRFSAERPKGSFSTLEIQRTEQGDSAMYLCASTQGASGTNEQFFGPGTRLTVL.

The chain employs TRBV4-1 and TRBJ2-7, with 8 bases aligning to TRBD1. V gave up 2 bases and J gave up 0 bases; unmatched junction bases: 12. This CDR3 is 18 amino acids long. Per the germline V gene, CDR1 is MGHRA and CDR2 is YSYEKL. The CDR3 protein is CASSQNPTGVANSYEQYF. In nucleotides, the CDR3 is TGCGCCAGCAGCCAAAATCCGACAGGGGTAGCGAACTCCTACGAGCAGTACTTC.

This clone was detected only once. This rearrangement joins TRBV6-6 to TRBJ2-7; D may be TRBD1 (5 bases). CDR1 and CDR2 (germline): MNHNY, SVGAGI (reference sequence). The germline V and J ends were trimmed by 0 bases and 7 bases, with 13 bases remaining between them. The CDR3 is 14 amino acids. CDR3 amino acids: CASSYSGRAREQYF. The CDR3 nucleotides are TGTGCCAGCAGTTACTCCGGCAGGGCCAGGGAGCAGTACTTC.

The chain is built from TRBV4-2 and TRBJ2-5; D is uncertain. Germline V lookup: CDR1 LGHNA, CDR2 YNFKEQ. Trimming pared 5 bases from V and 0 bases from J, leaving 7 bases between. CDR3 length: 13 amino acids. The CDR3 DNA reads as TGTGCCAGCAGCTTCCGGGACCAAGAGACCCAGTACTTC. Translation gives CASSFRDQETQYF.

The chain carries TRBV11-2 and TRBJ1-1, with D maybe TRBD1 (6 bases). This CDR3 spans 16 amino acids. Germline V gene data show CDR1 as SGHAT and CDR2 as FQNNGV. Deletions cut 7 bases from V and 1 base from J, with 19 bases between. This chain's CDR3 is CASIAPARGPNTEAFF. The CDR3 DNA follows: TGTGCCAGCATCGCGCCCGCCAGGGGACCGAACACTGAAGCTTTCTTT.

This sequence joins TRBV10-3 and TRBJ2-7; perhaps TRBD1 as D (6 bases). Germline assignment: CDR1 ENHRY and CDR2 SYGVKD. This CDR3 comprises 13 residues. V dropped 6 bases and J dropped 2 bases, with 11 bases sitting between them. CDR3 residues: CAISRGPPYEQYF. DNA of the CDR3: TGTGCCATCAGCAGGGGCCCACCCTACGAGCAGTACTTC.

V and J are TRBV10-3 and TRBJ2-1; D is possibly TRBD2 (5 bases). This CDR3 has 15 amino acids. Germline CDR1 reads ENHRY; CDR2 reads SYGVKD. Trimming stripped 3 bases from V and 8 bases from J, with 17 bases between. The CDR3 here is CAISDTPNVGDEQFF. The DNA of the CDR3 is TGTGCCATCAGTGACACTCCCAACGTGGGAGATGAGCAGTTCTTC.